Listed here are 9 T cell receptor beta chains from one sample, sequenced in a study of radiotherapy plus CTLA-4 blockade in lung cancer. Produced via immunoSEQ multiplex PCR; TCRdb's table is partial and in-frame only. The data contain more than 55,000 clones, under 80% of them singletons. Sequences were derived from peripheral blood, sampled from a patient treated with radiotherapy plus ipilimumab. These receptors all stem from a human donor with non-small cell lung cancer who had a complete response to radiotherapy plus ipilimumab.

The sample holds one count of this clone. This rearrangement joins TRBV19 to TRBJ1-1; TRBD1 matches 9 bases. Losses at the gene ends were 5 bases for V and 4 bases for J; bases not matched to a gene: 8. Germline V gene sequence: CDR1 LNHDA, CDR2 SQIVND (reference sequence). The CDR3 is 15 residues long. CDR3 sequence reads: CASSPWTGDVTEAFF. DNA for the CDR3: TGTGCCAGTAGTCCTTGGACAGGGGATGTCACTGAAGCTTTCTTT.

In its sample, this clone was seen once. V usage is TRBV30 and J usage is TRBJ2-5, with TRBD1 matching 7 bases. The DNA end lines up better with TRBJ2-7; the J call may be wrong. CDR3 length: 14 residues. Germline CDR1 reads GTSNPN; CDR2 reads SVGIG (reference sequence). The CDR3 here is CAWNDRARGHEQYF. DNA for the CDR3: TGTGCCTGGAACGACAGGGCCCGTGGGCACGAGCAGTACTTC.

The chain recombines TRBV9 with TRBJ2-3; 9 nucleotides line up with TRBD2. CDR1 and CDR2 (germline): SGDLS, YYNGEE. Trimming cost V 4 bases and J 0 bases; bases outside gene matches: 12. This CDR3 spans 18 amino acids. Here the CDR3 reads CASSPRELAGPSTDTQYF. CDR3 nucleotide sequence: TGTGCCAGCAGCCCTAGGGAACTAGCGGGCCCCAGCACAGATACGCAGTATTTT.

The rearrangement uses TRBV30 and TRBJ2-3, with TRBD1 matching 9 bases. The CDR3 is 15 residues long. The germline CDR1 and CDR2 sequences are GTSNPN and SVGIG (reference sequence). Unmatched junction bases numbered 7, after V lost 4 bases and J lost 2 bases. CDR3 region: CAWKAGTGFTDTQYF. For the CDR3, the DNA is TGTGCCTGGAAAGCCGGGACAGGGTTCACAGATACGCAGTATTTT.

This sequence joins TRBV5-1 and TRBJ2-3, with 10 bases that match TRBD2. V was clipped by 2 bases and J by 6 bases; unmatched bases: 3. Germline loops: CDR1 SGHRS, CDR2 YFSETQ. The CDR3 covers 14 residues. The CDR3 loop is CASSLGLAEDTQYF. CDR3 DNA: TGCGCCAGCAGCTTAGGACTAGCGGAGGATACGCAGTATTTT.

V is TRBV19 and J is TRBJ1-2, with 9 nucleotides matching TRBD1. The junction had 7 bases not matched to a gene; V was cut back by 6 bases and J by 8 bases. This CDR3 is 13 amino acids long. The germline V gene has CDR1 LNHDA and CDR2 SQIVND (reference sequence). In DNA, the CDR3 is TGTGCCAGTAGGGGGACAGGGTGGGAAGGCTACACCTTC. Its protein product is CASRGTGWEGYTF.

The genes are TRBV6-5 and TRBJ1-6, with 9 bases fitting TRBD1. V shed 8 bases and J 12 bases; nucleotides not matched to a gene: 5. The CDR3 has 12 residues. From germline, CDR1 is MNHEY and CDR2 SVGAGI. DNA for the CDR3: TGTGCCAGCGGACAGGGGAGTAGACCCCTCCACTTT. As protein: CASGQGSRPLHF.

This clone turned up a few times. The chain combines TRBV10-2 with TRBJ1-1; 7 positions agree with TRBD1. With V trimmed by 6 bases and J by 11 bases, 12 bases remained unmatched. Germline values: CDR1 WSHSY, CDR2 SAAADI. The CDR3 extends over 13 amino acids. The DNA of the CDR3 is TGCGCCAGCAGCCTCGACAGGGATTCTCTTGCTTTCTTT. It yields the protein CASSLDRDSLAFF.

The rearrangement links TRBV2 to TRBJ1-5; D is ambiguous. The length of the CDR3 is 13 residues. Trimming removed 5 bases from V and 9 bases from J, with 14 bases in between. Germline loops: CDR1 SNHLY, CDR2 FYNNEI. CDR3 sequence (DNA): TGTGCCAGCAGTAACACCAACGATCCGCCCCAGCATTTT. This encodes CASSNTNDPPQHF.